The clone carrying this T cell receptor beta chain appeared once. What it binds is not known. These data originate in a study of OX40 agonist ivuxolimab in advanced cancers. Study overall: The patients' treatment was ivuxolimab, an agonistic anti-OX40 (CD134) antibody. Patients were under 90% male with ages roughly 20 to 90, mean roughly 55. Study results and limitations: Averaged across samples, CD8+ T cells carried more expanded clones than CD4+ did.

Collection of blood occurred at baseline, at cycle 4 day 1, and at cycle 7 day 1. The CDR3 runs 14 residues. The V end was cut by 6 bases, the J end by 4 bases, with 12 bases between. Germline CDR1 reads MRHNA; CDR2 reads SNTAGT. Generated by immunoSEQ multiplex PCR, the TCRdb table keeps only in-frame clones and is missing some. The data show under 200,000 clones, 85% to 95% seen once. The chain has TRBV6-4 and TRBJ2-2; D possibly corresponds to TRBD1 (5 bases). This receptor was taken from an adult with an advanced solid tumor such as melanoma, head and neck, liver or kidney cancer. The sequencing here drew on CD4+ or CD8+ T cells sorted from blood, taken in a trial of the OX40 agonist ivuxolimab. CDR3 bases: TGTGCCAGCAGCCGACAGCATACCACCGGGGAGCTGTTTTTT. Protein product: CASSRQHTTGELFF.